The sample holds a few counts of the clone carrying this T cell receptor (beta chain). The entry originates in a study of blood T cells in healthy people across ages. The CDR3 is 16 amino acids. Trimming took off 8 bases at V and 4 bases at J, with 18 bases between the two ends. Germline loops: CDR1 SEHNR, CDR2 FQNEAQ (reference sequence). The use of a sample-barcoded 5' primer and a J-beta primer mix characterized a second PCR of roughly 7 to 12 cycles. Each CDR3 protein is one row after TCRdb ran MiXCR on the 5' RACE reads. This sample has about 800,000 distinct CDR3 sequences; 20% to 25% occur once, and the top ten carry under 4.5%. This sample was also put to use in a study of T cells of mothers and their children. This second study says: Within related and unrelated pairs, thymic selection shapes TCR recombination output in a similar way. The analysis detected no persistent microchimeric T cell clones.

The V gene is TRBV7-9, the J gene TRBJ2-6; possibly TRBD2 for D (6 bases). The sample comprised blood. This TCR was sampled from a boy younger than 18 in good health. The CDR3 nucleotides read TGTGCCAGCCAAGATTCGGGGGTTTTCGGGGCCAACGTCCTGACTTTC. Protein sequence: CASQDSGVFGANVLTF.